This TCR beta chain comes out of a study of shared clonotypes between healthy human individuals. The method was immunoSEQ multiplex PCR; TCRdb's version includes in-frame clones alone and lacks a portion of them. The table records about half a million clones, 81% of them present only once. From germline, CDR1 is SGHNT and CDR2 YYREEE (reference sequence). The V and J ends lost 1 base and 3 bases respectively, with 7 bases between them. The CDR3 sequence is 13 residues long. The V call is TRBV5-4, the J call TRBJ2-5; tentatively, D is TRBD2 (5 bases). Sequencing used PBMCs. This TCR was recovered from a woman aged 40 to 50 in good health. Some clones in this sample may be carry-over from other donors' samples. The CDR3 sequence is CASSLRGEETQYF. The DNA for the CDR3 is TGTGCCAGCAGCTTGCGGGGAGAAGAGACCCAGTACTTC.